This T cell receptor (beta chain) was obtained from a study of immune cell composition in non-small cell lung cancer (dated by TCRdb to the late 2010s). With regard to the full study: To assign histologic subtype, which was mostly lung adenocarcinoma or squamous cell carcinoma, H&E was combined with p63, CK5, Napsin A and TTF-1 immunohistochemistry. The subtype comparisons left out a few tumour specimens with TCR-beta data because those specimens were rare histological subtypes. Using Adaptive Biotechnologies, the researchers ran TCR-beta sequencing on fewer than 35 paired NSCLC tumour and non-adjacent lung specimens, along with around 25 tumour-only specimens. In supplementary cohort #1, which comprised 9 to 10 lung adenocarcinoma cases, paired tumour/lung TCR-beta sequencing was performed and TIL populations were generated so that tumour reactivity could be assessed. Study-wide findings and limitations: The reactivity cohort included only 10 or so cases, and whether tumour-reactive clones share sequences with the dominant in vivo tumour-associated clones was not shown. No significant correlation was found between tumour TCR-beta clonality and smoking pack-years. Tumour-associated clones >0.5% occurred in nearly half of NSCLC cases: around 32% of adenocarcinomas versus approximately 82% of squamous carcinomas. Significantly higher Top 10 clone scores and productive clonality were observed in lung squamous cell carcinoma than in lung adenocarcinoma tumours. In roughly 10 adenocarcinoma cases, a strong correlation was found between maximal tumour-associated clone frequency and TIL tumour reactivity, whereas no such correlation was found between overall clonality and TIL tumour reactivity.

The CDR3, cysteine through phenylalanine, is 16 amino acids long. Here the CDR3 DNA is all that survives: 48 bases in frame from base 1. For CDR1 and CDR2, the germline V gene lists SGHTA and FQGTGA. V ends up 2 bases short and J 5 bases short, with an unmatched junction base count of 9. In the case of this clone: Its antigen specificity is not known. No much larger clonotype is one base removed from it; base qualities were not supplied.

TCR-beta CDR3 regions were amplified from genomic DNA by a two-step multiplex PCR, with the second step adding Illumina-compatible adaptors. TCR-beta immunosequencing was carried out on an Illumina platform through the commercial immunoSEQ service. As for how the authors treated the data: Repertoires were described by productive clonality and by Top 10 Clones, which is the percentage of T-cell templates coming from the ten most frequent sequences. Values of productive clonality ranged from 0 to 1, with a monoclonal population indicated by a value of 1. Tumour-associated clones, identified using log10 scatter plots, were defined as sequences that made up at least 0.1% of tumour T-cell templates and were not found in the matched non-adjacent lung. Analyses were done in GraphPad Prism7 and R, with Student's t-tests for two-group comparisons, ANOVA for stages, and linear regression for relationships. TCRdb mirrors the immuneACCESS table, restricted to in-frame sequences. Some clones are absent from its copies; in checked studies, under half trace to an unresolved V gene, and the reason for the others is unknown. Clonal size and the V and J genes are those of that table, whereas D and trimming came from the DNA. For this sample the table gives about 14,000 clones, of which 65% to 85% were detected only once. Of the sample, around 10% is held by the ten largest clones.

Frozen aliquots of unsorted single-cell suspensions were used for genomic DNA extraction with the QIAamp DNA kit. Surgically resected non-small cell lung cancer tissue was used for the tumour samples. Tissues arrived within 2 hours of resection and were immediately processed into single-cell suspensions. Tissue was broken up mechanically, digested enzymatically with DNase I, collagenase I and hyaluronidase for approximately 31 minutes at 37 degrees C, and then filtered and RBC-lysed. The sequencing sample was made of lung tumor tissue. The chain is assembled from TRBV7-3 and TRBJ2-5, with 9 central nucleotides matching TRBD2. The sequence came from a human donor with non-small cell lung cancer. The CDR3 region: CASSLSGAGGQETQYF. The sequenced DNA is TGTGCCAGCAGCTTATCCGGCGCGGGAGGGCAGGAGACCCAGTACTTC.